A selection of T cell receptor beta chains follows, all from one sample in a study of T cell responses to AZD1222 COVID-19 vaccine. Libraries were prepared by immunoSEQ multiplex PCR; TCRdb keeps only in-frame clonotypes and omits some of them. Found here are around 180,000 clones, about 86% of them singletons; the top ten hold approximately 0.49%. The sample in question was peripheral blood, obtained on day 0 of AZD1222 vaccination. All receptors derive from an adult in good health. CDR3s include the opening cysteine and the closing phenylalanine or tryptophan. The D gene is left open where the match is weak. Clone size is given for some rows only: seen once, a few or many times, or a class if the clone is expanded.

d_gene	v_gene	len	j_gene	abundance	CDR3nt	CDR3aa
NA	TRBV28	14	TRBJ1-1	NA	TGTGCCAGCAGTTCCCCTCCCCGGAACACTGAAGCTTTCTTT	CASSSPPRNTEAFF
NA	TRBV5-1	14	TRBJ1-2	NA	TGCGCCAGCAGCTTTAGTTTACAGGTCTATGGCTACACCTTC	CASSFSLQVYGYTF
NA	TRBV5-4	13	TRBJ2-1	NA	TGTGCCAGCAGCTTGGAACAGGTCAGTGAGCAGTTCTTC	CASSLEQVSEQFF
NA	TRBV6-5	12	TRBJ2-3	NA	TGTGCCAGCAGGGACGTCGGAGATACGCAGTATTTT	CASRDVGDTQYF
TRBD1	TRBV5-4	14	TRBJ1-2	once	TGTGCCAGCAGCCTCGACAGGGCGACCTATGGCTACACCTTC	CASSLDRATYGYTF
NA	TRBV7-9	13	TRBJ2-7	NA	TGTGCCAGCAGCTTACAGAGCTCCTACGAGCAGTACTTC	CASSLQSSYEQYF
NA	TRBV5-8	13	TRBJ1-1	NA	TGTGCCAGCAGCTTCGAGAAGAACACTGAAGCTTTCTTT	CASSFEKNTEAFF
TRBD1	TRBV6-4	15	TRBJ1-2	once	TGTGCCAGCAGTGTCCGGGACAGGGGGAACTATGGCTACACCTTC	CASSVRDRGNYGYTF
NA	TRBV16	14	TRBJ2-7	once	TGTGCCAGCAGCCAAGGGAGCGTCTCCTACGAGCAGTACTTC	CASSQGSVSYEQYF
TRBD1	TRBV9	19	TRBJ1-4	NA	TGTGCCAGCAGCGGGTTCGAAGCGGGACAGGGGGCCCGCGGTGAAAAACTGTTTTTT	CASSGFEAGQGARGEKLFF
NA	TRBV19	14	TRBJ1-4	NA	TGTGCCAGTAACGAACAGGGTTCTAATGAAAAACTGTTTTTT	CASNEQGSNEKLFF
NA	TRBV6-5	15	TRBJ1-5	NA	TGTGCCAGCAGTTACGGGTCCGGGGTGAATCAGCCCCAGCATTTT	CASSYGSGVNQPQHF
NA	TRBV28	14	TRBJ1-5	NA	TGTGCCAGCTGGGCACAGGGCTACGATCAGCCCCAGCATTTT	CASWAQGYDQPQHF
NA	TRBV7-2	12	TRBJ1-5	once	TGTGCCAGCAGTTTCAGAGATCAGCCCCAGCATTTT	CASSFRDQPQHF
NA	TRBV25-1	14	TRBJ2-7	NA	TGTGCCAGCAGTGGGGCCATCCACTCCTACGAGCAGTACTTC	CASSGAIHSYEQYF
NA	TRBV10-3	13	TRBJ1-2	NA	TGTGCCATCAGTGAAGGAAGGGATTATGGCTACACCTTC	CAISEGRDYGYTF
NA	TRBV30	13	TRBJ1-5	NA	TGTGCCTGGAGTGTACTACAACAACAGCCCCAGCATTTT	CAWSVLQQQPQHF
NA	TRBV10-3	13	TRBJ1-1	NA	TGTGCCATCAGTTTAGGGGGGTACACTGAAGCTTTCTTT	CAISLGGYTEAFF
TRBD1	TRBV7-3	13	TRBJ2-7	NA	TGTGCCAGCAGCTATGACAGGGGCTACGAGCAGTACTTC	CASSYDRGYEQYF
NA	TRBV2	14	TRBJ1-5	NA	TGTGCCAGCAGGGACGGCAGTTTGGGCCAGCCCCAGCATTTT	CASRDGSLGQPQHF
NA	TRBV28	13	TRBJ2-7	NA	TGTGCCAGCAAGGACAGTCTCTACTACGAGCAGTACTTC	CASKDSLYYEQYF
NA	TRBV7-3	13	TRBJ1-1	NA	TGTGCCAGCAGCCCCCTTCCGGGCACTGAAGCTTTCTTT	CASSPLPGTEAFF
NA	TRBV5-1	14	TRBJ1-5	NA	TGCGCCAGCAGCATCCAGGGCGAAGGACAGCCCCAGCATTTT	CASSIQGEGQPQHF
NA	TRBV9	15	TRBJ1-1	NA	TGTGCCAGCAGCGTGGCAGCGGGGGGGAACACTGAAGCTTTCTTT	CASSVAAGGNTEAFF
TRBD1	TRBV10-3	16	TRBJ1-4	NA	TGTGCCATCAGTGAGGAGGGGGGGACAGTGTATGAAAAACTGTTTTTT	CAISEEGGTVYEKLFF
NA	TRBV9	13	TRBJ1-4	NA	TGTGCCAGCAGCCCCAGTCCGGGGGAAAAACTGTTTTTT	CASSPSPGEKLFF
NA	TRBV7-2	14	TRBJ2-1	NA	TGTGCCAGCAGCTCCCGGACTACCTACAATGAGCAGTTCTTC	CASSSRTTYNEQFF
NA	TRBV28	15	TRBJ1-6	NA	TGTGCCAGCGCCCGCCCAGGGCGTTTGGGTTCACCCCTCCACTTT	CASARPGRLGSPLHF
NA	TRBV7-2	15	TRBJ2-3	once	TGTGCCAGCAGCTTATCAGGCCAGAGCACAGATACGCAGTATTTT	CASSLSGQSTDTQYF
TRBD2	TRBV20-1	15	TRBJ2-7	once	TGCAGTGCTAGTGACTCAAGCGGGAGGGGGTACGAGCAGTACTTC	CSASDSSGRGYEQYF
NA	TRBV21-1	13	TRBJ2-7	NA	TGTGCCAGCAGCAAAACGGGCGGGTACGAGCAGTACTTC	CASSKTGGYEQYF
NA	TRBV7-9	19	TRBJ1-1	NA	TGTGCCAGCAGCTTGAAAAAAGAACAGGAGACATCCCCGAACACTGAAGCTTTCTTT	CASSLKKEQETSPNTEAFF
TRBD2	TRBV5-1	16	TRBJ2-1	NA	TGCGCCAGCAGCTTGGAGGCTAGCGGGAGGGTAAATGAGCAGTTCTTC	CASSLEASGRVNEQFF
NA	TRBV5-8	14	TRBJ2-4	NA	TGTGCCACTTACTGGTGGGGAGAGGGGGACATTCAGTACTTC	CATYWWGEGDIQYF
NA	TRBV19	13	TRBJ2-7	NA	TGTGCCAGTAGTATAGACAGGGGTTACGAGCAGTACTTC	CASSIDRGYEQYF
NA	TRBV7-2	15	TRBJ1-5	NA	TGTGCCAGCAGCTTAGGAGGGGGAGCACGTCAGCCCCAGCATTTT	CASSLGGGARQPQHF
TRBD2	TRBV5-1	16	TRBJ2-2	NA	TGCGCCAGCAGCTCGGCGGGACTAGCTGGAACCGGGGAGCTGTTTTTT	CASSSAGLAGTGELFF
TRBD2	TRBV4-1	20	TRBJ2-2	few	TGCGCCAGCAGCCAAGAGAGACTAGCGGGAGGGCCCCGAAACACCGGGGAGCTGTTTTTT	CASSQERLAGGPRNTGELFF
TRBD1	TRBV7-8	16	TRBJ1-5	NA	TGTGCCAGCAGCACTATCGGGACAGGGGTGAATCAGCCCCAGCATTTT	CASSTIGTGVNQPQHF
NA	TRBV25-1	14	TRBJ2-2	NA	TGTGCCAGCAGTGAAACTGCGAACACCGGGGAGCTGTTTTTT	CASSETANTGELFF
NA	TRBV5-5	17	TRBJ1-6	NA	TGTGCCAGCAGCCTCTTTACTTCGAGCTCCTATAATTCACCCCTCCACTTT	CASSLFTSSSYNSPLHF
NA	TRBV4-2	15	TRBJ2-3	NA	TGTGCCAGCAGCCAAGAGGTTCACAAGACAGATACGCAGTATTTT	CASSQEVHKTDTQYF
NA	TRBV5-4	16	TRBJ1-5	NA	TGTGCCAGCAGCTTGGGCACAGGGAGTAGCAATCAGCCCCAGCATTTT	CASSLGTGSSNQPQHF
NA	TRBV28	14	TRBJ1-4	NA	TGTGCCATCAGCCCCCCAATGAGTAATGAAAAACTGTTTTTT	CAISPPMSNEKLFF
TRBD1	TRBV4-2	14	TRBJ1-2	NA	TGTGCCAGCAGCCAATTAGGACAGGGCCGTGGCTACACCTTC	CASSQLGQGRGYTF
NA	TRBV7-9	15	TRBJ1-5	NA	TGTGCCAGCAGCTTAGGTGCAGGGGTACATCAGCCCCAGCATTTT	CASSLGAGVHQPQHF
NA	TRBV7-7	15	TRBJ1-1	few	TGTGCTAGCAGCTTAGCACCGGGGCTTATAAAGGGAGCTTTCTTT	CASSLAPGLIKGAFF